This TCR beta chain derives from a study of T cell responses to AZD1222 COVID-19 vaccine. J lost 7 bases, V lost 7 bases, and 4 bases had no gene match. The CDR3 spans 12 residues. The germline V gene encodes CDR1 LGHNT and CDR2 FRNRAP. This clone was seen a few times. Produced via immunoSEQ multiplex PCR; TCRdb's table is partial and in-frame only. The sample consists of roughly 110,000 clones, around 90% of them appearing once. The sequence was obtained from an adult in good health. Sample: peripheral blood, taken on day 0 of AZD1222 vaccination. The chain carries TRBV12-5 and TRBJ2-1; 7 bases match TRBD1. The CDR3 DNA reads TGTGCTAGTGCCGCGACAGGGAATGAGCAGTTCTTC. Translating it yields CASAATGNEQFF.